Each of the 21 T cell receptor beta chains below was sequenced from the same sample in a study of OX40 agonist ivuxolimab in advanced cancers. Clones were read by immunoSEQ multiplex PCR, and TCRdb kept only the in-frame ones, dropping some. Of some 30,000 clones in the sample, around 90% are singletons; the top ten hold about 4.5%. The material sequenced was CD4+ or CD8+ T cells sorted from blood, taken in a trial of the OX40 agonist ivuxolimab. These receptors were taken from an adult with an advanced solid tumor such as melanoma, head and neck, liver or kidney cancer.

The chain recombines TRBV29-1 with TRBJ2-7; 7 bases are a match to TRBD2. This CDR3 has 12 amino acids. J lost 2 bases, V lost 4 bases, and 2 bases had no gene match. The germline gives CDR1 SQVTM, CDR2 ANQGSEA. CDR3 loop: CSVASGTYEQYF. The CDR3 nucleotides read TGCAGCGTTGCTAGCGGCACCTACGAGCAGTACTTC.

This chain connects TRBV4-3 to TRBJ2-7; 10 positions agree with TRBD2. Trimming took 4 bases from V and 6 from J; bases not matched to a gene: 12. Germline assignment: CDR1 LGHNA and CDR2 YSLEER. CDR3 length: 16 residues. In DNA form, the CDR3 reads TGCGCCAGCAGCCCATTTACTAGCGGGAAATTAGGCGAGCAGTACTTC. It codes for CASSPFTSGKLGEQYF.

V usage is TRBV27 and J usage is TRBJ2-3, with D unclear. Trimming removed 2 bases at V and 8 bases at J, with 11 bases between. The CDR3 loop spans 13 amino acids. Germline-derived CDR1 and CDR2 are MNHEY and SMNVEV (reference sequence). This CDR3 reads CASSLRNRGTQYF. The CDR3 nucleotides read TGTGCCAGCAGTTTACGGAACCGCGGTACGCAGTATTTT.

CDR3: CASGLGLSQQFF. The CDR3 DNA reads as TGTGCTAGTGGCCTTGGACTAAGCCAGCAGTTCTTC. This chain connects TRBV12-5 to TRBJ2-1, with D possibly TRBD2 on 6 matching bases. The CDR3 covers 12 residues. The V and J ends lost 6 bases and 11 bases respectively, with 14 bases between them. Germline CDR1 is LGHNT and CDR2 is FRNRAP.

This clone was detected only once. This rearrangement joins TRBV13 to TRBJ2-1, with 9 bases lining up with TRBD1. After removal of 2 bases from V and 4 bases from J, the junction contained 3 bases not matched to a gene. This CDR3 has 15 amino acids. Germline assignment: CDR1 PRHDT and CDR2 FYEKMQ (reference sequence). The CDR3 DNA sequence: TGTGCCAGCAGCTTAACGGGACAGGGATACAATGAGCAGTTCTTC. As protein: CASSLTGQGYNEQFF.

The chain couples TRBV7-2 to TRBJ2-1; 7 bases match TRBD2. The CDR3 contains 17 residues. CDR1 is SGHTA, CDR2 FQGNSA, per germline. V lost 1 base to trimming and J lost 1 base; unmatched junction nucleotides: 7. CDR3 coding DNA: TGTGCCAGCAGCTTAGTAGCCTTGCGGGGGTCCTACAATGAGCAGTTCTTC. Translation: CASSLVALRGSYNEQFF.

The chain uses TRBV7-8 and TRBJ2-1; TRBD2 aligns across 8 bases. Germline V CDR1 and CDR2: SGHVS, FQNEAQ. The CDR3 runs to 14 residues. V shed 6 bases, J shed 10 bases, and the junction held 11 bases outside the gene matches. Here the CDR3 reads CASSRNGGGIEQFF. In nucleotides, the CDR3 is TGTGCCAGCAGTCGAAATGGCGGGGGGATAGAGCAGTTCTTC. The full variable domain, in which reference TRBV7-8 and TRBJ2-1 provide the parts outside the CDR3, is GAGVSQSPRYKVAKRGQDVALRCDPISGHVSLFWYQQALGQGPEFLTYFQNEAQLDKSGLPSDRFFAERPEGSVSTLKIQRTQQEDSAVYLCASSRNGGGIEQFFGPGTRLTVL.

The DNA for the CDR3 is TGTGCCTGGAGTATCGGGGGACGCTCCTACGAGCAGTACTTC. Protein: CAWSIGGRSYEQYF. The V call is TRBV30, the J call TRBJ2-7, with D perhaps matching TRBD2 (6 bases). The CDR3 consists of 14 residues. The germline V gene encodes CDR1 GTSNPN and CDR2 SVGIG (reference sequence). Trimming removed 2 bases at V and 0 bases at J, with 11 bases between.

The V gene is TRBV11-3, the J gene TRBJ2-4, with D perhaps assigned TRBD1 or TRBD2 (6 bases each). Trimming left V 1 base short and J 8 bases short, with 18 bases between. CDR1 and CDR2 from the germline V gene are SGHNT and YENEEA. This CDR3 is 16 amino acids long. CDR3 nucleotides: TGTGCCAGCAGCTTAGGTCTTGGAGGGGGTGGAGACATTCAGTACTTC. Translation: CASSLGLGGGGDIQYF.

The V and J genes are TRBV9 and TRBJ2-1, with 9 nucleotides matching TRBD1. V lost 0 bases and J lost 11; bases outside the gene matches: 3. Looked up from germline, CDR1 is SGDLS and CDR2 is YYNGEE. The CDR3 spans 13 residues. DNA of the CDR3: TGTGCCAGCAGCGTAGAGGGGACAGGGCAGCAGTTCTTC. It is translated as CASSVEGTGQQFF.

The chain's CDR3 is CASSGLVGSYEQYF. CDR3 coding DNA: TGTGCCAGCAGCGGACTAGTTGGCTCCTACGAGCAGTACTTC. The rearrangement links TRBV6-5 to TRBJ2-7; TRBD2 aligns across 7 bases. Looked up from germline, CDR1 is MNHEY and CDR2 is SVGAGI. This CDR3 is 14 amino acids long. The trim removed 6 bases at V and 0 bases at J, leaving 5 bases unmatched.

This CDR3 reads CASSYSGGAADTQYF. Here the CDR3 DNA reads TGTGCCAGCAGCTATAGCGGGGGGGCGGCAGATACGCAGTATTTT. This rearrangement joins TRBV9 to TRBJ2-3; 11 nucleotides align to TRBD2. Trimming at V came to 4 bases and at J to 4 bases, leaving 5 bases not matched to a gene. Germline V CDR1 and CDR2: SGDLS, YYNGEE. The CDR3 consists of 15 residues.

The chain has TRBV4-1 and TRBJ2-7; D is possibly TRBD1 or TRBD2 (6 bases each). Germline CDR1 is MGHRA and CDR2 is YSYEKL. This CDR3 has 16 residues. V lost 0 bases, J lost 0 bases, and 12 bases lay in between. CDR3 residues: CASSQDGGEGSYEQYV. CDR3 in DNA: TGCGCCAGCAGCCAAGACGGGGGCGAGGGCTCCTACGAGCAGTACGTC.

The chain employs TRBV5-4 and TRBJ2-5; TRBD1 matches 9 bases. V shed 4 bases and J 5 bases; nucleotides not matched to a gene: 12. The CDR3 spans 16 residues. Germline values: CDR1 SGHNT, CDR2 YYREEE (reference sequence). The CDR3 loop is CASSGRTGVLDETQYF. The CDR3 coding sequence is TGTGCCAGCAGCGGTCGGACAGGGGTTCTCGACGAGACCCAGTACTTC.

The chain joins TRBV10-1 to TRBJ2-2; D remains unclear. Trimming pared 0 bases from V and 3 bases from J, leaving 14 bases between. The germline gives CDR1 WNHNN, CDR2 SYGVQD (reference sequence). This CDR3 spans 17 amino acids. DNA for the CDR3: TGCGCCAGCAGTGAGTCGATTGCAGGAATGGACACCGGGGAGCTGTTTTTT. Its translation is CASSESIAGMDTGELFF.

The V call is TRBV4-3, the J call TRBJ2-1; tentative D call: TRBD2 (5 bases). Germline CDR1 is LGHNA and CDR2 is YSLEER. V gave up 1 base and J gave up 0 bases, with 10 bases separating them. This CDR3 contains 16 residues. The CDR3 DNA sequence: TGCGCCAGCAGCCAAGGCAGCGGAAGCTCCTACAATGAGCAGTTCTTC. Translation: CASSQGSGSSYNEQFF.

The genes are TRBV27 and TRBJ2-1; 8 nucleotides align to TRBD2. The CDR3 contains 14 residues. Germline V gene data show CDR1 as MNHEY and CDR2 as SMNVEV (reference sequence). The V gene end was trimmed by 2 bases and the J gene end by 7 bases; junction bases not matched to a gene: 4. The CDR3 region is CASSLLVAGNEQFF. DNA of the CDR3: TGTGCCAGCAGTTTACTTGTAGCGGGAAATGAGCAGTTCTTC.

The rearrangement links TRBV14 to TRBJ2-2, with no clear D. The CDR3 sequence is 14 residues long. Germline V lookup: CDR1 SGHDN, CDR2 FVKESK. The V gene lost 4 bases and the J gene lost 6 bases, with 12 bases spanning the gap. The chain's CDR3 is CASSPAVGPGELFF. Written as DNA, the CDR3 is TGTGCCAGCAGCCCCGCGGTAGGGCCCGGGGAGCTGTTTTTT.

CDR3 residues: CASSVAGGADTQYF. As DNA, the CDR3 is TGTGCCAGCAGTGTAGCGGGGGGCGCAGATACGCAGTATTTT. The chain employs TRBV27 and TRBJ2-3; 10 bases fit TRBD2. CDR3 size: 14 residues. In germline, CDR1 is MNHEY, CDR2 SMNVEV (reference sequence). V lost 5 bases, J lost 4 bases, and 3 bases stayed unmatched.

This clone was seen a single time. The chain uses TRBV4-1 and TRBJ2-5; D unclear. The V gene's germline CDR1 is MGHRA and CDR2 YSYEKL. The V gene lost 1 base and the J gene lost 2 bases, with 11 bases spanning the gap. The length of the CDR3 is 15 residues. The CDR3: CASSQVLAAQETQYF. In DNA form, the CDR3 reads TGCGCCAGCAGCCAAGTCCTTGCGGCACAAGAGACCCAGTACTTC.

This clone was seen just once. This sequence joins TRBV7-9 and TRBJ2-3; TRBD2 aligns across 10 bases. Germline assignment: CDR1 SEHNR and CDR2 FQNEAQ (reference sequence). The CDR3 loop spans 16 amino acids. The trim removed 3 bases at V and 3 bases at J, leaving 6 bases unmatched. The CDR3 DNA is TGTGCCAGCAGCTTTCGAGAGCGGGGGGGGACAGATACGCAGTATTTT. Its translation is CASSFRERGGTDTQYF.